A selection of T cell receptor beta chains follows, all from one sample in a study of blood T cell repertoires in COVID-19. Sequencing was performed with immunoSEQ multiplex PCR; in TCRdb, only in-frame clones are kept and a portion is missing. The data show about 70,000 clones, with around nine tenths seen just once and around a fifth held by the top ten. Sequenced: peripheral blood. All receptors come from a woman aged 80 or older with acute or convalescent COVID-19. Both conserved end residues are part of each CDR3. A D gene is named only where the DNA matches it firmly. The listing skips clone size in some rows; elsewhere it reads once, few, many or a size class.

J gene: TRBJ2-3
D gene: TRBD2
clone size: NA
V gene: TRBV4-3
CDR3 DNA: TGCGCCAGCAGCCAGCATCCGGGGGCTAGCGGGCTATTTAGCACAGATACGCAGTATTTT
CDR3 protein: CASSQHPGASGLFSTDTQYF

J gene: TRBJ1-6
D gene: TRBD1
clone size: NA
V gene: TRBV28
CDR3 DNA: TGTGCCAGCAGTGGGGGACAGGGGAATAATTCACCCCTCCACTTT
CDR3 protein: CASSGGQGNNSPLHF

J gene: TRBJ2-3
D gene: TRBD2
clone size: NA
V gene: TRBV3-1/TRBV3-2
CDR3 DNA: TGTGCCAGCAGCCAGCAGCGGGGGGGCCGGACAGATACGCAGTATTTT
CDR3 protein: CASSQQRGGRTDTQYF

J gene: TRBJ1-2
D gene: NA
clone size: NA
V gene: TRBV28
CDR3 DNA: TGTGCCATCGGAATCGGGGTTTCCTATGGCTACACCTTC
CDR3 protein: CAIGIGVSYGYTF

J gene: TRBJ1-2
D gene: TRBD1
clone size: NA
V gene: TRBV27
CDR3 DNA: TGTGCCAGCGGATTACAGGGGGCCTATGGCTACACCTTC
CDR3 protein: CASGLQGAYGYTF

J gene: TRBJ1-1
D gene: NA
clone size: NA
V gene: TRBV6-5
CDR3 DNA: TGTGCGAGTACCCGGGACACAGTGAACACTGAAGCTTTCTTT
CDR3 protein: CASTRDTVNTEAFF

J gene: TRBJ1-1
D gene: TRBD1
clone size: NA
V gene: TRBV5-1
CDR3 DNA: TGCGCCAGCAGGAATCAACAGGGGGCGCCGACTGAAGCTTTCTTT
CDR3 protein: CASRNQQGAPTEAFF

J gene: TRBJ1-2
D gene: TRBD1
clone size: NA
V gene: TRBV19
CDR3 DNA: TGTGCCAGTAGTCCCTTGGGACAGAGTATGTTAGGTGGCTACACCTTC
CDR3 protein: CASSPLGQSMLGGYTF

J gene: TRBJ2-2
D gene: TRBD1
clone size: NA
V gene: TRBV10-3
CDR3 DNA: TGTGCCATCAGTACCGGGACAGGGGGGATAGGGGAGCTGTTTTTT
CDR3 protein: CAISTGTGGIGELFF

J gene: TRBJ1-2
D gene: NA
clone size: NA
V gene: TRBV28
CDR3 DNA: TGTGCCAGCAGTTACGGGGGGATAAACTATGGCTACACCTTC
CDR3 protein: CASSYGGINYGYTF

J gene: TRBJ2-6
D gene: NA
clone size: few
V gene: TRBV30
CDR3 DNA: TGTGCCTGGAGTACAGGTACTGGGGCCAACGTCCTGACTTTC
CDR3 protein: CAWSTGTGANVLTF

J gene: TRBJ2-5
D gene: TRBD2
clone size: NA
V gene: TRBV10-3
CDR3 DNA: TGTGCCATCAGTGTGGCTAGCGGGAGGCAAGAGACCCAGTACTTC
CDR3 protein: CAISVASGRQETQYF

J gene: TRBJ1-1
D gene: NA
clone size: NA
V gene: TRBV7-2
CDR3 DNA: TGTGCCAGCAGCTTAAACAGGAACACTGAAGCTTTCTTT
CDR3 protein: CASSLNRNTEAFF

J gene: TRBJ2-1
D gene: NA
clone size: NA
V gene: TRBV29-1
CDR3 DNA: TGCAGCGTGCCCCGACTATCTGAGCAGTTCTTC
CDR3 protein: CSVPRLSEQFF

J gene: TRBJ1-2
D gene: NA
clone size: once
V gene: TRBV30
CDR3 DNA: TGTGCCTGGGACGGGAACTATGGCTACACCTTC
CDR3 protein: CAWDGNYGYTF

J gene: TRBJ2-3
D gene: NA
clone size: NA
V gene: TRBV19
CDR3 DNA: TGTGCCAGTTCCTTAGACATATCCCTGGCAGATACGCAGTATTTT
CDR3 protein: CASSLDISLADTQYF

J gene: TRBJ1-4
D gene: TRBD1
clone size: NA
V gene: TRBV5-1
CDR3 DNA: TGCGCCAGCAGCGCTAAGGGGGCCTTAGAGGAAAAACTGTTTTTT
CDR3 protein: CASSAKGALEEKLFF

J gene: TRBJ1-2
D gene: NA
clone size: NA
V gene: TRBV6-5
CDR3 DNA: TGTGCCAGCGGCCGAGGCCTCTATGGCTACACCTTC
CDR3 protein: CASGRGLYGYTF